These 9 T cell receptor beta chains originate from one sample sequenced in a study of T-cell memory formation after mild COVID-19. TCRdb called the 5' RACE reads again in MiXCR, with one record for every CDR3 protein. The sample has 34,000 or so distinct CDR3 sequences; around 8% are singletons. The sample comprised PBMCs or a T cell subset sorted from them (not recorded which). All receptors come from a man aged 18 to 35 who had mild COVID-19 (a few samples of this study predate the infection). Cell type and time point are not known.

In this sample, this clonotype turned up many times. The chain recombines TRBV12-3 or TRBV12-4 with TRBJ2-1; 9 bases agree with TRBD1. The CDR3 has 15 amino acids. Trimming at V came to 8 bases and at J to 2 bases, leaving 7 bases not matched to a gene. The CDR3 DNA follows: TGTGCCAGCGCACATTGGGACAGGGCCTACAATGAGCAGTTCTTC. This translates into CASAHWDRAYNEQFF.

The rearrangement joins TRBV24-1 to TRBJ1-2, with a weak D call TRBD1 (5 bases). With 1 base removed from V and 8 bases from J, the gap between germline ends came to 16 bases. This CDR3 contains 15 residues. Germline CDR1 and CDR2: KGHDR and SFDVKD. The CDR3 region is CATSDFEGPVVGYTF. CDR3 DNA sequence: TGTGCCACCAGTGATTTCGAGGGGCCAGTGGTGGGCTACACCTTC.

This clonotype was observed many times. The V gene is TRBV7-6, the J gene TRBJ2-6, with TRBD2 matching 9 bases. The CDR3 contains 18 residues. Germline lookup yields CDR1 SGHVS and CDR2 FNYEAQ. V was clipped by 1 base and J by 3 bases; unmatched bases: 7. This CDR3 is CASSLGAGGPYGANVLTF. The DNA of the CDR3 is TGTGCCAGCAGCTTAGGCGCGGGGGGGCCGTATGGGGCCAACGTCCTGACTTTC.

Ten or more counts support this clonotype. This chain links TRBV24-1 with TRBJ1-1; TRBD1 agrees at 8 bases. The CDR3 covers 15 residues. Germline V gene data show CDR1 as KGHDR and CDR2 as SFDVKD. The J segment lost 1 base and the V segment lost 3 bases, leaving 3 bases of the junction unmatched. DNA for the CDR3: TGTGCCACCAGTGATGGCGGGACAGGGAACACTGAAGCTTTCTTT. Translation: CATSDGGTGNTEAFF.

In the case of this clonotype: The junction departs from germline at one end; a sequencing error may be responsible. The chain has TRBV2 and TRBJ2-6; tentative D call: TRBD1 (5 bases). CDR3 length: 17 amino acids. Germline CDR1 and CDR2: SNHLY and FYNNEI. Written as DNA, the CDR3 is TGTGCCAGCTTAAACTATCTGGGCCAAGTTGGGGCCATCGTCCTGACTTTC. Translating gives CASLNYLGQVGAIVLTF.

The chain employs TRBV5-4 and TRBJ2-7; either TRBD1 or TRBD2 may fit D (6 bases each). Looked up from germline, CDR1 is SGHNT and CDR2 is YYREEE (reference sequence). The CDR3 spans 13 residues. V was clipped by 2 bases and J by 7 bases, with 13 bases between them. DNA of the CDR3: TGTGCCAGCAGCTTCGGGGGCTCGGGAGAGCAGTACGTC. Protein sequence: CASSFGGSGEQYV.

This chain connects TRBV6-5 to TRBJ2-2; 10 bases align to TRBD1. The CDR3 has 15 residues. The germline CDR1 and CDR2 sequences are MNHEY and SVGAGI. V dropped 4 bases and J dropped 2; count of bases not matched to a gene: 1. DNA of the CDR3: TGTGCCAGCAGTTCGACAGGGGGCAACACCGGGGAGCTGTTTTTT. As protein: CASSSTGGNTGELFF.

By share, this clonotype ranks as medium-sized. The chain recombines TRBV29-1 with TRBJ1-1; D is uncertain. Germline V lookup: CDR1 SQVTM, CDR2 ANQGSEA. Trimming removed 3 bases at V and 6 bases at J, with 11 bases between. There are 12 residues in the CDR3. This CDR3 is CSVDAGNAEAFF. The CDR3 region has the DNA TGCAGCGTTGATGCGGGCAACGCTGAAGCTTTCTTT.

This clonotype was seen ten or more times. This chain joins TRBV6-2 or TRBV6-3 and TRBJ2-7; D gene uncertain. V lost 8 bases to trimming and J lost 12 bases, with 17 bases between them. CDR3 size: 11 residues. Germline V gene data show CDR1 as MNHEY and CDR2 as SVGEGT. The DNA for the CDR3 is TGTGCCAGCGGATACGGGCCGACACCGTACGTC. It translates to CASGYGPTPYV.